Given below is one T cell receptor (beta chain) in context. This entry is derived from a study of blood T cell repertoires in COVID-19. About the study: Some COVID-19 samples were acute and others convalescent; all came from the United States, Italy and Spain. The analysed material was cDNA or gDNA that came from T cells, B-cell-depleted T cells, or PBMCs.

After removal of 11 bases from V and 0 bases from J, the junction contained 8 bases not matched to a gene. Germline V gives CDR1 SNHLY, CDR2 FYNNEI. This CDR3 has 14 amino acids. Original analysis: Amplified reference gene primers provided the basis for estimating nucleated cell counts. TCRdb's copy holds only in-frame clones and misses some; the assay was immunoSEQ multiplex PCR. V, J and clone size derive from that table, while D and trimming were established from the DNA sequence. Among around 310,000 clones listed, roughly 90% were seen once. This chain joins TRBV2 and TRBJ2-3, with 7 bases aligning to TRBD2. The specimen sequenced was peripheral blood. This clonotype originated in a woman aged 45-65 years with active or convalescent COVID-19. The CDR3 DNA reads as TGTGCCGCGAGGGGAGGGACTAGCACAGATACGCAGTATTTT. This gives the protein CAARGGTSTDTQYF.